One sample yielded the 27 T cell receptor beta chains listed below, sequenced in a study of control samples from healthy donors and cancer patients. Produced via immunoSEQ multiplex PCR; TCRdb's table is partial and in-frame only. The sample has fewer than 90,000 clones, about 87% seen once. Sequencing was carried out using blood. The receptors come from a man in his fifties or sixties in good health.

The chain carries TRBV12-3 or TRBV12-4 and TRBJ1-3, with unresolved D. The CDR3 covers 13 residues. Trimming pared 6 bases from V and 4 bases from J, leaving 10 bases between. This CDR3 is CASSTLPGNTIYF. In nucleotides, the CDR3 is TGTGCCAGCAGCACTCTACCGGGAAACACCATATATTTT.

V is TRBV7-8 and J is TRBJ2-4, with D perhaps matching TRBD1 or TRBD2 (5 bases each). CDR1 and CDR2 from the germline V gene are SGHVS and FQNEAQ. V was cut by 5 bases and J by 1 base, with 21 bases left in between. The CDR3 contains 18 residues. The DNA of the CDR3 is TGTGCCAGCAGCCCCCAAAGGGGAGCGGAGACGGCCAAAAACATTCAGTACTTC. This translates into CASSPQRGAETAKNIQYF.

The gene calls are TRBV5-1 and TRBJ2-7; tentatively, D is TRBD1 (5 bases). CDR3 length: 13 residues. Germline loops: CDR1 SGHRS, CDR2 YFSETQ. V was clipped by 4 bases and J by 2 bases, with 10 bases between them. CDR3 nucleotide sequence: TGCGCCAGCAGCGTAGACAGCACCTACGAGCAGTACTTC. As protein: CASSVDSTYEQYF.

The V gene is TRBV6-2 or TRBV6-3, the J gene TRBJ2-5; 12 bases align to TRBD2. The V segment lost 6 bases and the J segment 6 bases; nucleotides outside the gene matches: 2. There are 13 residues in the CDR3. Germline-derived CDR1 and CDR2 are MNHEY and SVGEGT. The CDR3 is CASSGLAGQTQYF. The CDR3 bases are TGTGCCAGCAGCGGACTAGCGGGACAGACCCAGTACTTC.

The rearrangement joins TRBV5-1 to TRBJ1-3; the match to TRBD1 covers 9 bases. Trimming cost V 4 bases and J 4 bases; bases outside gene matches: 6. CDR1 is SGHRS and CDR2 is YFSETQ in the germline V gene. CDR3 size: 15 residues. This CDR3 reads CASSQGQGSGNTIYF. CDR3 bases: TGCGCCAGCAGCCAGGGACAGGGATCCGGAAACACCATATATTTT.

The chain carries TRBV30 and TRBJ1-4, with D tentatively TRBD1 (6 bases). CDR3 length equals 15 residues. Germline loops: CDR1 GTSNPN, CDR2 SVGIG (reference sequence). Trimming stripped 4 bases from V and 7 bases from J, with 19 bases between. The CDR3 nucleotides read TGTGCCTGGAAGGGGTTGGGGGGGCTGGCTGAAAAACTGTTTTTT. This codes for CAWKGLGGLAEKLFF.

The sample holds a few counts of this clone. The chain's CDR3 is CASSQESPPRTDTQYF. CDR3 coding DNA: TGTGCCAGCAGCCAAGAGTCGCCCCCGCGCACAGATACGCAGTATTTT. The rearrangement joins TRBV4-2 to TRBJ2-3; D is unclear. This CDR3 is 16 amino acids long. The V gene lost 0 bases and the J gene lost 1 base, with 11 bases spanning the gap. From germline, CDR1 is LGHNA and CDR2 YNFKEQ.

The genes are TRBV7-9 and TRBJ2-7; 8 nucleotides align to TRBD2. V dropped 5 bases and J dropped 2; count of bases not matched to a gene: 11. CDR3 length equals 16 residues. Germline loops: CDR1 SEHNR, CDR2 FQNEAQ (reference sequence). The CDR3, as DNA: TGTGCCAGCAGCCCACGGGGAGCGGGAGTTACCTACGAGCAGTACTTC. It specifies CASSPRGAGVTYEQYF. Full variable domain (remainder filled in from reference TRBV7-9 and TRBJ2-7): DTGVSQNPRHKITKRGQNVTFRCDPISEHNRLYWYRQTLGQGPEFLTYFQNEAQLEKSRLLSDRFSAERPKGSFSTLEIQRTEQGDSAMYLCASSPRGAGVTYEQYFGPGTRLTVT.

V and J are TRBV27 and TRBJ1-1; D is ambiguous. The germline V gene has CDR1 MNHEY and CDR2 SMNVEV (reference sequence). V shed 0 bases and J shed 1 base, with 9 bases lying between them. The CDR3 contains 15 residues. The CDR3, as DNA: TGTGCCAGCAGTTTATCCTTTTCAGCGAACACTGAAGCTTTCTTT. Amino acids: CASSLSFSANTEAFF.

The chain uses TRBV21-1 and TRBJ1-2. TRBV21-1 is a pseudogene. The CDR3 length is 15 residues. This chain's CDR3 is CASSKARGGNYGYTF. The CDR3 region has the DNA TGTGCCAGCAGCAAAGCGAGGGGAGGAAACTATGGCTACACCTTC.

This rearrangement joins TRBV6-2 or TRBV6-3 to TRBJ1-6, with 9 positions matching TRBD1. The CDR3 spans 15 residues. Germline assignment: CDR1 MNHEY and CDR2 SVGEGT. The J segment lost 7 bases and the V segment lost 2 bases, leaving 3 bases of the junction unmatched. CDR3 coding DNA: TGTGCCAGCAGTTACCCGGGACAGGGAAATTCACCCCTCCACTTT. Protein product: CASSYPGQGNSPLHF.

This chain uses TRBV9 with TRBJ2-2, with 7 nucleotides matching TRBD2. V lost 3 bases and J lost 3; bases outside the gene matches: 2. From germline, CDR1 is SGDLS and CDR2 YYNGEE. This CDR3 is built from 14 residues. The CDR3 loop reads CASSAGGYTGELFF. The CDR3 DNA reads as TGTGCCAGCAGCGCCGGGGGGTACACCGGGGAGCTGTTTTTT.

CDR3 coding DNA: TGTGCCAGCAGAAGAGATACGCAGTATTTT. Its translation: CASRRDTQYF. The genes are TRBV28 and TRBJ2-3; D is undetermined. CDR1 is MDHEN, CDR2 SYDVKM, per germline. The ends were cut back, 6 bases at V and 5 bases at J, with 3 bases in the middle. This CDR3 comprises 10 residues.

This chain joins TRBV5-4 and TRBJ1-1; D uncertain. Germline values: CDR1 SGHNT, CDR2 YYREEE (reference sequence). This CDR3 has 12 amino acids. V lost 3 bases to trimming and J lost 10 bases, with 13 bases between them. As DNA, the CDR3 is TGTGCCAGCAGCTCCACGTTAGGCCCAGCTTTCTTT. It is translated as CASSSTLGPAFF.

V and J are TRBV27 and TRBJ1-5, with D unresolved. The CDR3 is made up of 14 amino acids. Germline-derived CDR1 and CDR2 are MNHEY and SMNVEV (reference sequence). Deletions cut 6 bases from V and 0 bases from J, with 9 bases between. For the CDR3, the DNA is TGTGCCAGCAGGGTAGTAGGTAGCAATCAGCCCCAGCATTTT. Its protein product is CASRVVGSNQPQHF.

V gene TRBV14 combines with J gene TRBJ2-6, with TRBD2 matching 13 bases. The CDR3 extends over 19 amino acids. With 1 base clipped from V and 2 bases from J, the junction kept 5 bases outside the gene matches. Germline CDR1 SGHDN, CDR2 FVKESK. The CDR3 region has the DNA TGTGCCAGCAGCCAAGCTCCGACTAGCGGGAGGCCTGGGGCCAACGTCCTGACTTTC. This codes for CASSQAPTSGRPGANVLTF.

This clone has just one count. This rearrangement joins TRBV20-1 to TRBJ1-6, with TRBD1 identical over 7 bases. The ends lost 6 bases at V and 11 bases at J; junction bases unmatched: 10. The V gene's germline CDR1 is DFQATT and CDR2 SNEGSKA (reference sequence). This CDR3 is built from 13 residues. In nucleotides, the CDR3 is TGCAGTGCCAGTAGACAGGGCTTCGCACCCCTCCACTTT. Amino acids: CSASRQGFAPLHF.

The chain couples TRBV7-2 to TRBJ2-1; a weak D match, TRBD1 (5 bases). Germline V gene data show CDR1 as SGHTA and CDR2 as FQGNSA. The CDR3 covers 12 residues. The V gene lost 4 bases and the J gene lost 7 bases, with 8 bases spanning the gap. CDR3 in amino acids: CASSSRVNEQFF. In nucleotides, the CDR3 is TGTGCCAGCAGCTCCAGGGTGAATGAGCAGTTCTTC.

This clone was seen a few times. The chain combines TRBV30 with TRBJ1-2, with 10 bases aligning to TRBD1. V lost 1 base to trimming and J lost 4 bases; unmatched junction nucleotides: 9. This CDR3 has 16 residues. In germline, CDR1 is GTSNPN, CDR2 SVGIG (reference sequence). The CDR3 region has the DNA TGTGCCTGGAGTGAGCGGGACAGGGGATTCAGCTATGGCTACACCTTC. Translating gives CAWSERDRGFSYGYTF.

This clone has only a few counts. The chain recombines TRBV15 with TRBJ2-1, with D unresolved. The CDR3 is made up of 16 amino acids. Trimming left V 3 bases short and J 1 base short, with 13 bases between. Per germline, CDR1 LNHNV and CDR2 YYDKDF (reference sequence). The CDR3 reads CATSRDDAGSYNEQFF. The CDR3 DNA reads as TGTGCCACCAGCAGGGATGACGCTGGATCCTACAATGAGCAGTTCTTC.

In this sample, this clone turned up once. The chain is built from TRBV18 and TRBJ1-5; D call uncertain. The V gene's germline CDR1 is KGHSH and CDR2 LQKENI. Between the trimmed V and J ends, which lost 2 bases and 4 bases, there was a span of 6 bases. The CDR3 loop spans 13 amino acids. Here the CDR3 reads CASSPSGNQPQHF. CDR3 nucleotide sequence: TGTGCCAGCTCACCATCGGGGAATCAGCCCCAGCATTTT.

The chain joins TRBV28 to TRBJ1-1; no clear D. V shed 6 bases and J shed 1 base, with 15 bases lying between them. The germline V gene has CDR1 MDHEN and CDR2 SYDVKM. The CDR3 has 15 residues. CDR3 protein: CASRENPSRNTEAFF. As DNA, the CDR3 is TGTGCCAGCAGGGAGAATCCCTCTCGGAACACTGAAGCTTTCTTT. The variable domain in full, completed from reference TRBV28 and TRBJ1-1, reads DVKVTQSSRYLVKRTGEKVFLECVQDMDHENMFWYRQDPGLGLRLIYFSYDVKMKEKGDIPEGYSVSREKKERFSLILESASTNQTSMYLCASRENPSRNTEAFFGQGTRLTVV.

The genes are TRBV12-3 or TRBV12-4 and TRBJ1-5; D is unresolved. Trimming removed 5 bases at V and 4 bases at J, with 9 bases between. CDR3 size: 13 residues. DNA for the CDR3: TGTGCCAGCAGTATACGGGAGAATCAGCCCCAGCATTTT. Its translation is CASSIRENQPQHF.

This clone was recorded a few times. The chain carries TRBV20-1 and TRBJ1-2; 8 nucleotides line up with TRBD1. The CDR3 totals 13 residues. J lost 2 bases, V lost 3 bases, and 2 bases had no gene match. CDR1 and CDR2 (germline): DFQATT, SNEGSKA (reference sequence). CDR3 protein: CSASPGGNYGYTF. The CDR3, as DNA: TGCAGTGCTAGTCCAGGGGGCAACTATGGCTACACCTTC.

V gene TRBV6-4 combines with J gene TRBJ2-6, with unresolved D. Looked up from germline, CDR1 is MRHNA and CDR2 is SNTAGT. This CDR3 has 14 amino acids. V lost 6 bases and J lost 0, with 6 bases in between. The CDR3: CASRTDSGANVLTF. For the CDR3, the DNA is TGTGCCAGCAGAACAGACTCTGGGGCCAACGTCCTGACTTTC.

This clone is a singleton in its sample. CDR3: CATSRDGRPEGEQFF. The DNA of the CDR3 is TGTGCCACCAGCAGAGATGGTCGACCCGAGGGGGAGCAGTTCTTC. This chain connects TRBV15 to TRBJ2-1, with D perhaps TRBD1 or TRBD2 (5 bases each). This CDR3 comprises 15 residues. The germline V and J ends were trimmed by 0 bases and 10 bases, with 16 bases remaining between them. Germline values: CDR1 LNHNV, CDR2 YYDKDF (reference sequence).

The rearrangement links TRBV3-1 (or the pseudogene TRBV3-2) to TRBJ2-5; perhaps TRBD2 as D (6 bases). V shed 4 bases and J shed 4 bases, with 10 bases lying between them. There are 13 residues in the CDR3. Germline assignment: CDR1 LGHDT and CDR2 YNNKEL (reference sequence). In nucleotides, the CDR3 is TGTGCCAGCAGCCTGGCGGGGCGAGAGACCCAGTACTTC. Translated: CASSLAGRETQYF.